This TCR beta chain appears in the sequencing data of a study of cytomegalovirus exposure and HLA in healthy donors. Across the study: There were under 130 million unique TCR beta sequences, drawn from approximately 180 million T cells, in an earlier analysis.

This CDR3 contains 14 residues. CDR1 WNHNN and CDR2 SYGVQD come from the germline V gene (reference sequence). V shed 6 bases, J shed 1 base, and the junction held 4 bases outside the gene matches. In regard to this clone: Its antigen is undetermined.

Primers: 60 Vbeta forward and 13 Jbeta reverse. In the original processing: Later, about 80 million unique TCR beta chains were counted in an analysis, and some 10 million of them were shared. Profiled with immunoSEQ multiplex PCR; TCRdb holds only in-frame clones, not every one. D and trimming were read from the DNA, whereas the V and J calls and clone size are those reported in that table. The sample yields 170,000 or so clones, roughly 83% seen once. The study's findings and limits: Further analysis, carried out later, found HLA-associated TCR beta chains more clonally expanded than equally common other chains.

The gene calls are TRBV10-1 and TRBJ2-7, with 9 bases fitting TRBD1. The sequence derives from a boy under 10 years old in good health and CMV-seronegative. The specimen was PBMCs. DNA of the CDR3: TGCGCCAGCAGGGGACAGGGAATGTCCTACGAGCAGTACTTC. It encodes CASRGQGMSYEQYF.